These 24 T cell receptor beta chains share one sample of origin, sequenced in a study of regulatory T cells in long-lasting Graves disease. Time point noted: newly diagnosed GD, antithyroid drugs for less than 3 months. There was RNA extracted from PBMCs, and the TCR library was made from it. Investigators prepared the TCR beta libraries by applying iRepertoire HTBI primers and Arm-PCR of CDR3 regions. TCRdb re-derived calls from the multiplex PCR reads in MiXCR, one entry per CDR3 protein. The table includes 400,000 to 500,000 distinct CDR3 sequences, 16% detected once. The same sample was also used in a study of T cells in Graves' hyperthyroidism and ophthalmopathy.

Here the sequenced sample was peripheral blood mononuclear cells (PBMCs), taken at new diagnosis, from a patient treated with antithyroid drugs. The receptors come from a woman aged 18 to 35 with Graves disease.

The CDR3 region has the DNA TGTGCCAGCAGGGTGAATAACTATGGCTACACCTTC. This translates into CASRVNNYGYTF. This chain connects TRBV28 to TRBJ1-2; D is unclear. The germline V gene encodes CDR1 MDHEN and CDR2 SYDVKM. Trimming cost V 6 bases and J 1 base, with 6 bases left between them. This CDR3 has 12 amino acids.

This clonotype has ten or more counts. The chain employs TRBV11-3 and TRBJ2-3; D not resolved. CDR3 length equals 13 residues. V lost 5 bases, J lost 2 bases, and 8 bases lay in between. The germline CDR1 and CDR2 sequences are SGHNT and YENEEA. The CDR3: CASSHQNTDTQYF. The CDR3 bases are TGTGCCAGCAGCCATCAAAACACAGATACGCAGTATTTT.

The genes are TRBV14 and TRBJ2-3; TRBD2 matches at 9 bases. Germline CDR1 reads SGHDN; CDR2 reads FVKESK. The CDR3 sequence is 16 residues long. With 3 bases clipped from V and 3 bases from J, the junction kept 7 bases outside the gene matches. The CDR3 DNA is TGTGCCAGCAGCCAGATAGCGGGAGTGAGTACAGATACGCAGTATTTT. As protein: CASSQIAGVSTDTQYF.

This chain links TRBV7-9 with TRBJ2-1; TRBD1 matches at 11 bases. The CDR3 has 16 residues. Germline CDR1 reads SEHNR; CDR2 reads FQNEAQ (reference sequence). The V segment lost 2 bases and the J segment 7 bases; nucleotides outside the gene matches: 7. CDR3 loop: CASSLFGTGGWNEQFF. CDR3 bases: TGTGCCAGCAGCTTATTCGGGACAGGGGGATGGAATGAGCAGTTCTTC.

This clonotype was counted ten times or more. The J gene is TRBJ1-1, the V gene TRBV3-1, with D unclear. The CDR3 spans 15 residues. Germline V gene lookup returns CDR1 LGHDT and CDR2 YNNKEL (reference sequence). V lost 2 bases, J lost 0 bases, and 10 bases lay in between. For the CDR3, the DNA is TGTGCCAGCAGCCAAAGCTTTACAGTGAACACTGAAGCTTTCTTT. As protein: CASSQSFTVNTEAFF.

With respect to this clonotype: A much larger clone sits a single nucleotide away, making a read error possible. V gene TRBV12-3 or TRBV12-4 combines with J gene TRBJ2-5; 8 nucleotides agree with TRBD1. V was clipped by 5 bases and J by 5 bases; unmatched bases: 13. CDR3 length equals 16 residues. The CDR3 sequence: CASSDPKDRAVETQYF. CDR3 DNA: TGTGCCAGCAGTGATCCGAAGGACAGGGCGGTGGAGACCCAGTACTTC.

This clonotype appeared many times. This sequence joins TRBV7-2 and TRBJ2-4; 11 bases are a match to TRBD1. The length of the CDR3 is 14 residues. The J segment lost 6 bases and the V segment lost 5 bases, leaving 3 bases of the junction unmatched. Looked up from germline, CDR1 is SGHTA and CDR2 is FQGNSA. DNA of the CDR3: TGTGCCAGCAGCACCGGGACAGGGGGAAACATTCAGTACTTC. It translates to CASSTGTGGNIQYF.

This clonotype was counted many times. The chain recombines TRBV12-3 or TRBV12-4 with TRBJ1-5; TRBD1 matches 8 bases. J gave up 3 bases and V 2 bases, and 3 bases lay outside the gene matches. The CDR3 extends over 15 amino acids. The CDR3 loop reads CASSLRTGLNQPQHF. CDR3 coding DNA: TGTGCCAGCAGTTTACGGACAGGGCTCAATCAGCCCCAGCATTTT.

This clonotype was seen at least ten times. The CDR3 here is CASSELSRSHDEQFF. The DNA for the CDR3 is TGTGCCAGCAGTGAACTTAGCCGATCTCACGATGAGCAGTTCTTC. The chain carries TRBV6-1 and TRBJ2-1; the D is unclear. The germline V gene encodes CDR1 MNHNS and CDR2 SASEGT. V dropped 2 bases and J dropped 8 bases, with 16 bases sitting between them. This CDR3 contains 15 residues.

The gene calls are TRBV2 and TRBJ2-7, with D perhaps TRBD1 (6 bases). Germline CDR1 reads SNHLY; CDR2 reads FYNNEI. V shed 1 base and J shed 4 bases, with 11 bases lying between them. The CDR3 is made up of 14 amino acids. The CDR3 region is CASSEGTATYEQYF. The CDR3 nucleotides are TGTGCCAGCAGTGAAGGGACAGCAACTTACGAGCAGTACTTC.

This clonotype was detected ten times or more. The chain employs TRBV7-2 and TRBJ1-1; D unclear. The V gene's germline CDR1 is SGHTA and CDR2 FQGNSA. The CDR3 length is 14 residues. Trimming stripped 5 bases from V and 0 bases from J, with 10 bases between. The CDR3, as DNA: TGTGCCAGCAGCCCGGGAGTAATGAACACTGAAGCTTTCTTT. Encoded protein: CASSPGVMNTEAFF. The complete variable domain, with remaining parts taken from reference TRBV7-2 and TRBJ1-1, reads GAGVSQSPSNKVTEKGKDVELRCDPISGHTALYWYRQSLGQGLEFLIYFQGNSAPDKSGLPSDRFSAERTGGSVSTLTIQRTQQEDSAVYLCASSPGVMNTEAFFGQGTRLTVV.

This clonotype has a count of ten or more. The DNA of the CDR3 is TGTGCCAGCAGTGAGAGGACCGTTGTGGACTATGGCTACACCTTC. Amino acids: CASSERTVVDYGYTF. The chain joins TRBV2 to TRBJ1-2; D remains unclear. The CDR3 consists of 15 residues. V was trimmed by 3 bases and J by 3 bases, leaving 14 bases between them. The V gene's germline CDR1 is SNHLY and CDR2 FYNNEI.

This clonotype was detected a few times. This chain uses TRBV19 with TRBJ2-7, with TRBD1 matching over 12 bases. Germline V gene data show CDR1 as LNHDA and CDR2 as SQIVND (reference sequence). The V gene end was trimmed by 4 bases and the J gene end by 2 bases; junction bases not matched to a gene: 3. The CDR3 length is 15 residues. The CDR3 spells CASSRGQGAPYEQYF. CDR3 bases: TGTGCCAGTAGTAGGGGACAGGGGGCTCCCTACGAGCAGTACTTC.

This clonotype was detected only a few times. The J gene is TRBJ2-1, the V gene TRBV19; 8 bases align to TRBD2. CDR1 LNHDA and CDR2 SQIVND come from the germline V gene (reference sequence). CDR3 length: 18 residues. Trimming took 5 bases from V and 7 from J; bases not matched to a gene: 19. The DNA for the CDR3 is TGTGCCAGTAGTGCTGAATCTCTAGCGGGCCCCCTTTGGAATGAGCAGTTCTTC. Translating gives CASSAESLAGPLWNEQFF. The complete variable domain, with remaining parts taken from reference TRBV19 and TRBJ2-1, reads DGGITQSPKYLFRKEGQNVTLSCEQNLNHDAMYWYRQDPGQGLRLIYYSQIVNDFQKGDIAEGYSVSREKKESFPLTVTSAQKNPTAFYLCASSAESLAGPLWNEQFFGPGTRLTVL.

The V call is TRBV6-2 or TRBV6-3, the J call TRBJ2-5; tentatively, D is TRBD1 (5 bases). CDR3 length equals 15 residues. Germline lookup yields CDR1 MNHEY and CDR2 SVGEGT. The V and J ends lost 5 bases and 5 bases respectively, with 18 bases between them. The CDR3 spells CASSPPPGSGETQYF. The DNA for the CDR3 is TGTGCCAGCAGTCCCCCCCCAGGGTCGGGCGAGACCCAGTACTTC.

This clonotype came up a few times. V and J are TRBV3-1 and TRBJ1-3; D is uncertain. The V and J ends lost 6 bases and 4 bases respectively, with 7 bases between them. This CDR3 contains 12 residues. Germline V gene sequence: CDR1 LGHDT, CDR2 YNNKEL (reference sequence). The CDR3: CASRTDGNTIYF. The CDR3, as DNA: TGTGCCAGCAGAACCGACGGAAACACCATATATTTT.

Only a few counts were recorded for this clonotype. This rearrangement joins TRBV20-1 to TRBJ2-4, with 9 nucleotides matching TRBD2. Germline CDR1 reads DFQATT; CDR2 reads SNEGSKA (reference sequence). The length of the CDR3 is 17 residues. J was trimmed by 0 bases and V by 3 bases; bases with no gene match: 9. The CDR3 coding sequence is TGCAGTGCTAGCCTCCTCTCTAGCGGGATAGCCAAAAACATTCAGTACTTC. The encoded protein is CSASLLSSGIAKNIQYF.

This chain links TRBV28 with TRBJ2-7, with a possible D match to TRBD2 (6 bases). CDR1 is MDHEN and CDR2 is SYDVKM in the germline V gene. V gave up 3 bases and J gave up 3 bases, with 9 bases separating them. This CDR3 is built from 13 residues. In nucleotides, the CDR3 is TGTGCCAGCAGTTTGGAGGGCAACTACGAGCAGTACTTC. Translation gives CASSLEGNYEQYF.

This rearrangement joins TRBV12-5 to TRBJ2-1, with D perhaps matching TRBD2 (5 bases). V lost 6 bases and J 4 bases, leaving 10 bases between the germline ends. Germline V CDR1 and CDR2: LGHNT, FRNRAP. The CDR3 runs 13 residues. The CDR3 bases are TGTGCTAGTGGGCGGCCGGGGTACAATGAGCAGTTCTTC. Protein sequence: CASGRPGYNEQFF.

This clonotype occurred a few times. This rearrangement joins TRBV6-1 to TRBJ1-4; D is unclear. Germline lookup yields CDR1 MNHNS and CDR2 SASEGT. V was pared by 6 bases and J by 0 bases, with 8 bases between. This CDR3 contains 14 residues. CDR3 nucleotides: TGTGCCAGCAGCCAAGAGACAACTAATGAAAAACTGTTTTTT. Translation gives CASSQETTNEKLFF.

This clonotype was recorded at least ten times. This rearrangement joins TRBV5-1 to TRBJ2-1; TRBD2 might be the D (6 bases). Germline V gene data show CDR1 as SGHRS and CDR2 as YFSETQ. V dropped 4 bases and J dropped 0 bases, with 14 bases sitting between them. This CDR3 has 16 residues. CDR3 loop: CASSPDTDYSYNEQFF. As DNA, the CDR3 is TGCGCCAGCAGCCCAGACACGGACTACTCCTACAATGAGCAGTTCTTC.

This clonotype was counted many times. This chain links TRBV28 with TRBJ1-4; D is unresolved. This CDR3 comprises 13 residues. Trimming removed 3 bases at V and 6 bases at J, with 8 bases between. Looked up from germline, CDR1 is MDHEN and CDR2 is SYDVKM. Written as DNA, the CDR3 is TGTGCCAGCAGTTTGGAACACGATGAAAAACTGTTTTTT. Its protein product is CASSLEHDEKLFF.

This clonotype was detected ten times or more. V gene TRBV3-1 combines with J gene TRBJ2-3; tentatively, D is TRBD2 (5 bases). This CDR3 has 14 residues. V lost 7 bases and J 0 bases, leaving 11 bases between the germline ends. Germline CDR1 and CDR2: LGHDT and YNNKEL (reference sequence). CDR3 in DNA: TGTGCCAGCACCTGGACTGCTAGCACAGATACGCAGTATTTT. It codes for CASTWTASTDTQYF.

This clonotype was detected many times. The junction and the germline gene differ at one end; a read error may be behind it. V usage is TRBV20-1 and J usage is TRBJ2-5, with a weak D call TRBD1 (6 bases). Looked up from germline, CDR1 is DFQATT and CDR2 is SNEGSKA (reference sequence). The CDR3 sequence is 12 residues long. CDR3 region: CSARGTLETQYF. The CDR3 DNA sequence: TGCAGTGCCAGAGGGACATTAGAGACCCAGTACTTC.